A single sample gave rise to the 26 T cell receptor beta chains below, sequenced in a study of shared clonotypes between healthy human individuals. Method: immunoSEQ multiplex PCR; TCRdb's copy keeps in-frame clones and lacks some. The repertoire holds millions of clones, with just over 90% as singletons. It was CD45RO-negative cells, positively selected for CCR7, that made up naive CD8 cells, with terminally differentiated effector memory CD45RA+ cells excluded. The sequenced material came from naive CD8+ T cells from PBMCs. The origin of the receptors is a man between 18 and 35 years old in good health. Some clones in this sample may be carry-over from other donors' samples.

This clone showed up just once. The chain has TRBV27 and TRBJ2-2; either TRBD1 or TRBD2 may fit D (5 bases each). The CDR3 consists of 16 residues. Per germline, CDR1 MNHEY and CDR2 SMNVEV (reference sequence). The V gene lost 8 bases and the J gene lost 7 bases, with 23 bases spanning the gap. The chain's CDR3 is CASGPGTLFSGGELFF. CDR3 nucleotides: TGTGCCAGCGGACCCGGGACCCTGTTTTCGGGCGGGGAGCTGTTTTTT.

The rearrangement links TRBV19 to TRBJ1-1; TRBD1 might be the D (5 bases). The CDR3 extends over 15 amino acids. Germline loops: CDR1 LNHDA, CDR2 SQIVND (reference sequence). Deletions cut 0 bases from V and 1 base from J, with 9 bases between. The CDR3 here is CASSIDGGTNTEAFF. The CDR3 DNA is TGTGCCAGTAGTATAGACGGGGGTACGAACACTGAAGCTTTCTTT.

This clone was seen only a few times. The identical CDR3 is also encoded by other nucleotide sequences in the sample. The rearrangement uses TRBV27 and TRBJ2-1; 7 bases line up with TRBD2. Germline CDR1 and CDR2: MNHEY and SMNVEV (reference sequence). Germline trimming cut 2 bases from V and 3 bases from J; bases unmatched to any gene: 1. This CDR3 spans 14 amino acids. CDR3 in DNA: TGTGCCAGCAGTTTAGGCGGGAGCTACAATGAGCAGTTCTTC. Translated: CASSLGGSYNEQFF.

This sequence joins TRBV7-9 and TRBJ1-1; D gene unclear. This CDR3 is built from 12 residues. Per germline, CDR1 SEHNR and CDR2 FQNEAQ (reference sequence). Trimming shortened V by 3 bases and J by 6 bases, and 8 bases separated the two germline ends. CDR3 residues: CASSFQLAEAFF. CDR3 nucleotide sequence: TGTGCCAGCAGCTTTCAATTGGCTGAAGCTTTCTTT.

This clone was counted between two and nine times. Other DNA sequences within the sample encode an identical CDR3. This chain connects TRBV15 to TRBJ1-5; 7 positions agree with TRBD1. This CDR3 is built from 15 residues. Germline-derived CDR1 and CDR2 are LNHNV and YYDKDF (reference sequence). The trim removed 4 bases at V and 1 base at J, leaving 4 bases unmatched. CDR3 protein: CATSTDRASNQPQHF. The CDR3 DNA reads as TGTGCCACCAGCACCGACAGGGCCAGCAATCAGCCCCAGCATTTT.

Regarding this clone: The sample carries other DNA sequences with the same CDR3. The V and J genes are TRBV29-1 and TRBJ1-2; weak D call: TRBD1 (6 bases). Germline CDR1 reads SQVTM; CDR2 reads ANQGSEA. The V end lost 4 bases, the J end lost 6 bases, and 9 bases lay between the germline ends. The CDR3 loop spans 11 amino acids. CDR3 coding DNA: TGCAGCGTTGGGTCAGGGGATGGCTACACCTTC. This codes for CSVGSGDGYTF.

The J gene is TRBJ1-2, the V gene TRBV7-8; D uncertain. V was clipped by 1 base and J by 4 bases, with 10 bases between them. CDR1 is SGHVS and CDR2 is FQNEAQ in the germline V gene. CDR3 length equals 14 residues. DNA for the CDR3: TGTGCCAGCAGCTTAGAGGGTCCGGGCTATGGCTACACCTTC. It specifies CASSLEGPGYGYTF.

Here the CDR3 DNA reads TGTGCCACCAGCAGAGATGCGAGACGGGATCGTACCGGGGAGCTGTTTTTT. Encoded protein: CATSRDARRDRTGELFF. J is TRBJ2-2 and V is TRBV15; D perhaps matches TRBD2 (5 bases). V was clipped by 0 bases and J by 5 bases, with 16 bases between them. The CDR3 consists of 17 residues. The germline gives CDR1 LNHNV, CDR2 YYDKDF (reference sequence).

This clone was counted once. V is TRBV20-1 and J is TRBJ2-7; no reliable D call. V was trimmed by 2 bases and J by 3 bases, leaving 5 bases between them. The germline V gene has CDR1 DFQATT and CDR2 SNEGSKA (reference sequence). This CDR3 has 11 amino acids. The CDR3 bases are TGCAGTGCTAGAACGGGCTACGAGCAGTACTTC. Its protein is CSARTGYEQYF.

This chain links TRBV5-1 with TRBJ1-2; D is possibly TRBD1 (6 bases). Germline V lookup: CDR1 SGHRS, CDR2 YFSETQ. This CDR3 has 15 amino acids. V lost 0 bases and J lost 5, with 14 bases in between. The CDR3 spells CASSLDARGWYGYTF. The CDR3 DNA is TGCGCCAGCAGCTTGGACGCCAGGGGTTGGTATGGCTACACCTTC.

In nucleotides, the CDR3 is TGTGCCAGCAGACGACAGGGGACGAGGGAGCTGTTTTTT. Translating it yields CASRRQGTRELFF. The rearrangement joins TRBV9 to TRBJ2-2, with TRBD1 matching over 8 bases. The V segment lost 5 bases and the J segment 9 bases; nucleotides outside the gene matches: 6. The germline CDR1 and CDR2 sequences are SGDLS and YYNGEE. This CDR3 comprises 13 residues.

The V call is TRBV29-1, the J call TRBJ1-2, with 7 bases fitting TRBD1. The CDR3 has 14 residues. The germline CDR1 and CDR2 sequences are SQVTM and ANQGSEA. V gave up 6 bases and J gave up 0 bases; unmatched junction bases: 7. DNA for the CDR3: TGCAGCGTCGAGTGGACAGGAACTAACTATGGCTACACCTTC. As protein: CSVEWTGTNYGYTF. Supplemented by reference TRBV29-1 and TRBJ1-2, the full variable domain reads SAVISQKPSRDICQRGTSLTIQCQVDSQVTMMFWYRQQPGQSLTLIATANQGSEATYESGFVIDKFPISRPNLTFSTLTVSNMSPEDSSIYLCSVEWTGTNYGYTFGSGTRLTVV.

The chain couples TRBV7-9 to TRBJ2-7; D is unresolved. The germline CDR1 and CDR2 sequences are SEHNR and FQNEAQ (reference sequence). Trimming pared 5 bases from V and 4 bases from J, leaving 18 bases between. The CDR3 contains 15 residues. CDR3 protein: CASSLTTALSYEQYF. The CDR3 bases are TGTGCCAGCAGCCTAACGACCGCGTTGTCTTACGAGCAGTACTTC.

This chain joins TRBV28 and TRBJ2-1; D gene uncertain. Germline CDR1 is MDHEN and CDR2 is SYDVKM. Trimming cost V 7 bases and J 0 bases, with 13 bases left between them. The CDR3 sequence is 15 residues long. The CDR3: CASTLTSSSYNEQFF. In DNA form, the CDR3 reads TGTGCCAGCACCTTGACTTCGAGCTCCTACAATGAGCAGTTCTTC.

V is TRBV27 and J is TRBJ1-4; no definite D call. The CDR3 spans 12 residues. Germline V gives CDR1 MNHEY, CDR2 SMNVEV (reference sequence). V was pared by 4 bases and J by 10 bases, with 10 bases between. The CDR3 DNA is TGTGCCAGCAGTTGGGAGGCGGGAAAACTGTTTTTT. Protein: CASSWEAGKLFF.

The chain joins TRBV5-4 to TRBJ1-1; unclear D gene. Germline V gives CDR1 SGHNT, CDR2 YYREEE (reference sequence). This CDR3 is built from 13 residues. V was clipped by 3 bases and J by 5 bases, with 11 bases between them. The CDR3 reads CASSYQKGTEAFF. The CDR3 coding sequence is TGTGCCAGCAGCTACCAAAAGGGAACTGAAGCTTTCTTT.

Points on this clone: Additional DNA sequences in this sample encode the identical CDR3. The chain is built from TRBV30 and TRBJ1-1; D call uncertain. Germline V gene data show CDR1 as GTSNPN and CDR2 as SVGIG (reference sequence). Deletions cut 0 bases from V and 0 bases from J, with 5 bases between. CDR3 length equals 13 residues. CDR3 sequence reads: CAWSVSVNTEAFF. DNA for the CDR3: TGTGCCTGGAGTGTGTCTGTGAACACTGAAGCTTTCTTT.

The genes are TRBV27 and TRBJ2-7; D is uncertain. The V end lost 7 bases, the J end lost 2 bases, and 9 bases lay between the germline ends. Germline values: CDR1 MNHEY, CDR2 SMNVEV (reference sequence). The CDR3 spans 12 residues. The DNA of the CDR3 is TGTGCCAGCATGCTAAGTCCCTACGAGCAGTACTTC. Its protein is CASMLSPYEQYF.

A single count supports this clone. The rearrangement uses TRBV15 and TRBJ2-5, with 12 bases aligning to TRBD2. Looked up from germline, CDR1 is LNHNV and CDR2 is YYDKDF (reference sequence). The CDR3 sequence is 17 residues long. J gave up 5 bases and V 5 bases, and 12 bases lay outside the gene matches. CDR3 protein: CATSQILRTSGTETQYF. The CDR3 nucleotides read TGTGCCACCAGCCAAATATTGAGGACTAGCGGGACGGAGACCCAGTACTTC.

This clone was seen only a few times. The V gene is TRBV13, the J gene TRBJ1-1; D remains unclear. The CDR3 covers 14 residues. CDR1 is PRHDT, CDR2 FYEKMQ, per germline (reference sequence). V lost 0 bases and J lost 4, with 9 bases in between. This chain's CDR3 is CASSLGRVSTEAFF. DNA for the CDR3: TGTGCCAGCAGCTTAGGACGGGTAAGCACTGAAGCTTTCTTT. The complete variable domain, with remaining parts taken from reference TRBV13 and TRBJ1-1, reads AAGVIQSPRHLIKEKRETATLKCYPIPRHDTVYWYQQGPGQDPQFLISFYEKMQSDKGSIPDRFSAQQFSDYHSELNMSSLELGDSALYFCASSLGRVSTEAFFGQGTRLTVV.

V usage is TRBV27 and J usage is TRBJ2-5, with D uncertain. Trimming cost V 5 bases and J 7 bases, with 17 bases left between them. Germline CDR1 reads MNHEY; CDR2 reads SMNVEV (reference sequence). This CDR3 is 14 amino acids long. The CDR3 region is CASSPREGFGTQYF. CDR3 DNA: TGTGCCAGCAGTCCCCGAGAAGGATTCGGGACCCAGTACTTC.

The genes are TRBV27 and TRBJ2-1; no reliable D call. Germline values: CDR1 MNHEY, CDR2 SMNVEV (reference sequence). V lost 4 bases to trimming and J lost 2 bases, with 12 bases between them. The CDR3 totals 15 residues. CDR3 loop: CASSYAEKTYNEQFF. Here the CDR3 DNA reads TGTGCCAGCAGTTATGCGGAAAAAACCTACAATGAGCAGTTCTTC.

As DNA, the CDR3 is TGTGCCAGCAGCGGGGGAGGGTCCGAGCAGTACTTC. This gives the protein CASSGGGSEQYF. This chain connects TRBV13 to TRBJ2-7; 7 bases fit TRBD2. Trimming at V came to 5 bases and at J to 6 bases, leaving 4 bases not matched to a gene. The CDR3 has 12 amino acids. Germline values: CDR1 PRHDT, CDR2 FYEKMQ (reference sequence).

The V call is TRBV19, the J call TRBJ2-1, with D perhaps TRBD2 (6 bases). Trimming took 1 base from V and 13 from J, leaving 20 bases between them. The CDR3 length is 15 residues. Per germline, CDR1 LNHDA and CDR2 SQIVND (reference sequence). This CDR3 reads CASSIVLLAPTGQFF. CDR3 sequence (DNA): TGTGCCAGTAGTATAGTCCTCCTAGCGCCAACCGGACAGTTCTTC.

Remarks on this clone: This same CDR3 is encoded by further DNA sequences in the sample. The chain carries TRBV19 and TRBJ2-1; 8 positions match TRBD1. The V and J ends lost 3 bases and 2 bases, in that order; junction bases with no gene match: 3. The CDR3 extends over 15 amino acids. CDR1 and CDR2 (germline): LNHDA, SQIVND (reference sequence). In DNA form, the CDR3 reads TGTGCCAGTAGTATCGACAGGGGTGCCTACAATGAGCAGTTCTTC. This codes for CASSIDRGAYNEQFF.

The CDR3 DNA is TGTGCCAGCAGCTCTAGACTCTCTTACGAGCAGTACTTC. As protein: CASSSRLSYEQYF. The chain employs TRBV5-5 and TRBJ2-7; no clear D. Trimming removed 3 bases at V and 4 bases at J, with 11 bases between. Looked up from germline, CDR1 is SGHKS and CDR2 is YYEKEE (reference sequence). The CDR3 runs to 13 residues.